The sequence of this TCR beta chain was determined in a study of Ad26.COV2.S vaccination and SARS-CoV-2 variants. As concerns this clone: What it binds is unknown.

Germline lookup yields CDR1 LGHDT and CDR2 YNNKEL (reference sequence). The CDR3 is 13 residues long. The V segment lost 6 bases and the J segment 8 bases; nucleotides outside the gene matches: 5. Study-level findings and limits: Quantification of TCR breadth and depth may have yielded underestimates of total T cell responses. Relative to placebo recipients, vaccine recipients exhibited elevated spike-specific TCR breadth.

Generated by immunoSEQ multiplex PCR, the TCRdb table keeps only in-frame clones and is missing some. The sample has about 350,000 clones, about 90% seen once. J is TRBJ1-2 and V is TRBV3-1 (or the pseudogene TRBV3-2); 11 positions agree with TRBD1. The clonotype comes from a human donor who had recovered from COVID-19. Sequencing used peripheral blood, obtained after recovery from COVID-19. Written as DNA, the CDR3 is TGTGCCAGCAGAACTGGACAGGGGGCGGGCTACACCTTC. It yields the protein CASRTGQGAGYTF.